The 8 T cell receptor beta chains presented below share a single source sample, sequenced in a study of response to subunit inactivated influenza vaccine. TCRdb re-analysed the RT-PCR reads in MiXCR, keeping a single row per CDR3 protein. The sample lists approximately 530,000 distinct CDR3 sequences, approximately 7.3% seen once, with 13% in the top ten. The source was PBMCs from blood, collected less than 30 months after vaccination. These receptors all come from a man aged 50-75 years who received an inactivated influenza vaccine.

This clonotype was detected only a few times. J is TRBJ2-1 and V is TRBV6-2 or TRBV6-3; the D is unclear. The germline V gene has CDR1 MNHEY and CDR2 SVGEGT. The CDR3 loop spans 14 amino acids. Deletions cut 6 bases from V and 6 bases from J, with 15 bases between. The CDR3 here is CASRPQTHSNEQFF. The CDR3 nucleotides are TGTGCCAGCAGGCCCCAGACTCACAGCAATGAGCAGTTCTTC.

This clonotype occurred many times. The chain uses TRBV5-1 and TRBJ1-1; 9 bases are a match to TRBD1. The CDR3 covers 15 residues. V trimming: 0 bases; J trimming: 13 bases; junction bases outside the gene matches: 13. The germline V gene encodes CDR1 SGHRS and CDR2 YFSETQ. This CDR3 is CASSLGGQGFYDGFF. CDR3 in DNA: TGCGCCAGCAGCTTGGGGGGACAGGGCTTTTATGATGGTTTCTTT. The complete variable domain, with remaining parts taken from reference TRBV5-1 and TRBJ1-1, reads KAGVTQTPRYLIKTRGQQVTLSCSPISGHRSVSWYQQTPGQGLQFLFEYFSETQRNKGNFPGRFSGRQFSNSRSEMNVSTLELGDSALYLCASSLGGQGFYDGFFGQGTRLTVV.

V gene TRBV7-2 combines with J gene TRBJ2-5; D gene uncertain. The CDR3 loop spans 13 amino acids. Between the trimmed V and J ends, which lost 6 bases and 2 bases, there was a span of 10 bases. CDR1 and CDR2 from the germline V gene are SGHTA and FQGNSA. The DNA for the CDR3 is TGTGCCAGCAGTGTCGTCCTGCAAGAGACCCAGTACTTC. It encodes CASSVVLQETQYF.

In its sample, this clonotype was seen many times. The chain employs TRBV20-1 and TRBJ2-1, with D possibly being TRBD1 (6 bases). CDR3 length: 13 amino acids. Germline CDR1 reads DFQATT; CDR2 reads SNEGSKA (reference sequence). V was shortened by 4 bases and J by 0 bases, with 7 bases between the two germline ends. DNA for the CDR3: TGCAGTGCTACGACAGGCTCCTACAATGAGCAGTTCTTC. This sequence encodes CSATTGSYNEQFF.

The chain uses TRBV20-1 and TRBJ2-7; TRBD2 agrees at 7 bases. There are 14 residues in the CDR3. CDR1 is DFQATT and CDR2 is SNEGSKA in the germline V gene (reference sequence). The V and J ends lost 4 bases and 1 base, in that order; junction bases with no gene match: 7. CDR3 bases: TGCAGTGCTATAGACGGGCGGGAGTCCTACGAGCAGTACTTC. Amino acid sequence: CSAIDGRESYEQYF.

The gene calls are TRBV18 and TRBJ1-5, with a tentative D call TRBD1 (5 bases). This CDR3 is 16 amino acids long. The germline V gene has CDR1 KGHSH and CDR2 LQKENI. The ends were cut back, 2 bases at V and 0 bases at J, with 11 bases in the middle. DNA of the CDR3: TGTGCCAGCTCACCAAGAGGGGAGGGTAGCAATCAGCCCCAGCATTTT. Amino acid sequence: CASSPRGEGSNQPQHF.

In this sample, this clonotype turned up many times. The V gene is TRBV6-5, the J gene TRBJ2-2; D is perhaps TRBD2 (5 bases). This CDR3 region has 18 residues. Between the trimmed V and J ends, which lost 4 bases and 2 bases, there was a span of 20 bases. Germline-derived CDR1 and CDR2 are MNHEY and SVGAGI. The CDR3 spells CASSSLVYAEANTGELFF. The CDR3 DNA follows: TGTGCCAGCAGTTCGCTGGTTTACGCGGAGGCCAACACCGGGGAGCTGTTTTTT.

The chain carries TRBV29-1 and TRBJ2-1, with 9 bases fitting TRBD1. This CDR3 is built from 13 residues. Trimming cost V 7 bases and J 5 bases; bases outside gene matches: 6. The V gene's germline CDR1 is SQVTM and CDR2 ANQGSEA. CDR3 sequence reads: CSGTGTGNNEQFF. The CDR3 coding sequence is TGCAGCGGCACCGGGACAGGGAACAATGAGCAGTTCTTC.